This T cell receptor beta chain was documented in a study of T cell repertoires in cytomegalovirus infection. Background on the study: From public TCR beta signatures came an indication of both CMV infection and matching HLA type. Overall study findings and caveats: Dominating the ex vivo response were HLA-C-restricted CMV-specific TCR beta clonotypes. Cumulated frequencies of public TCR beta families served to identify carriers of CMV plus the relevant HLA.

With respect to this clonotype: As yet, its antigen is unknown.

MiXCR was run by TCRdb on the reads, yielding one entry per CDR3 protein. The table has 310,000 or so distinct CDR3 sequences, about 25% seen once. CDR1 is DFQATT, CDR2 SNEGSKA, per germline (reference sequence). CDR3 length equals 14 residues. V trimming: 5 bases; J trimming: 10 bases; junction bases outside the gene matches: 13. The material sequenced was PBMCs. The clonotype comes from a human donor in good health (CMV status not recorded). Some clones in this sample may be carry-over from other donors' samples. V gene TRBV20-1 combines with J gene TRBJ2-1, with 8 bases fitting TRBD2. The CDR3 nucleotides are TGCAGTGCTGCGGGACTAGTACTTTTTGGGGAGCAGTTCTTC. Its translation: CSAAGLVLFGEQFF.